These T cell receptor beta chains were read from a single sample in a study of shared clonotypes between healthy human individuals. TCRdb keeps only in-frame clones here, not all; method: immunoSEQ multiplex PCR. The repertoire holds fewer than 600,000 clones, around 78% seen once, with around 13% in the top ten. Sequencing was done on a sample of PBMCs. The source of these receptors is a woman aged 40 to 50 in good health. Some clones in this sample may be carry-over from other donors' samples. Both conserved end residues are part of each CDR3. D genes are given only for firm matches. The size entry is marked missing in some rows and otherwise reads once, few, many or a size class.

size,V,D,J,DNA,CDR3
-,TRBV5-6,TRBD1,TRBJ2-7,TGTGCCAGCAGCTTATTGACAGGGCCCTCCTACGAGCAGTACTTC,CASSLLTGPSYEQYF
-,TRBV28,TRBD1,TRBJ1-2,TGTGCCAGCAGTTCCCCGGGACAGGACAATGGCTACACCTTC,CASSSPGQDNGYTF
-,TRBV19,-,TRBJ2-7,TGTGCCAGTAGTACCGGATCCTACGAGCAGTACTTC,CASSTGSYEQYF
-,TRBV6-5,-,TRBJ2-7,TGTGCCAGCAGTTACGTCCGGGGGTACTACGAGCAGTACTTC,CASSYVRGYYEQYF
-,TRBV28,TRBD1,TRBJ1-2,TGTGCCAGCAGTTGGACAGGGGCGGGCTATGGCTACACCTTC,CASSWTGAGYGYTF
-,TRBV11-2,TRBD2,TRBJ2-7,TGTGCCAGCAGCTTAGAGCGGGAGACCACTTACGAGCAGTACTTC,CASSLERETTYEQYF
-,TRBV10-3,-,TRBJ2-1,TGTGCCATCAGTGACGGGATCTACAATGAGCAGTTCTTC,CAISDGIYNEQFF
-,TRBV19,-,TRBJ1-1,TGTGCCAGTAGTACAAGGCTAACTGAAGCTTTCTTT,CASSTRLTEAFF
-,TRBV29-1,-,TRBJ2-6,TGCAGCGCCGGGAGCTCTGGGGCCAACGTCCTGACTTTC,CSAGSSGANVLTF
-,TRBV27,-,TRBJ1-1,TGTGCCAGCAGTTTACGGGAGACATTTTCTGAAGCTTTCTTT,CASSLRETFSEAFF
-,TRBV7-3,-,TRBJ2-1,TGTGCCAGCAGCCCCTCGAGGGGAGAACGCAATGAGCAGTTCTTC,CASSPSRGERNEQFF
-,TRBV4-1,TRBD1,TRBJ1-3,TGCGCCAGCAGCCTGGGGACAGCTGGAAACACCATATATTTT,CASSLGTAGNTIYF
-,TRBV5-4,-,TRBJ1-1,TGTGCCAGCAGCTTGGGCTCACAGCTAAACACTGAAGCTTTCTTT,CASSLGSQLNTEAFF
-,TRBV28,TRBD1,TRBJ1-5,TGTGCCAGCAGTGGGCAGACAGGGCATAGTCAGCCCCAGCATTTT,CASSGQTGHSQPQHF
-,TRBV15,-,TRBJ2-7,TGTGCCACCAGCAGACAGGGGTCAAGCTTCTACGAGCAGTACTTC,CATSRQGSSFYEQYF
few,TRBV5-1,TRBD1,TRBJ1-2,TGCGCCAGCAGCCCCTGGACAGGGGAAGGGTATGGCTACACCTTC,CASSPWTGEGYGYTF
-,TRBV11-2,TRBD2,TRBJ2-2,TGTGCCAGCAACCTACTAGCGGCCAACACCGGGGAGCTGTTTTTT,CASNLLAANTGELFF
-,TRBV19,TRBD2,TRBJ2-1,TGTGCCAGTAGTATGGGGACTAGCGGGTGGGCCTTCTACAATGAGCAGTTCTTC,CASSMGTSGWAFYNEQFF
few,TRBV2,-,TRBJ1-6,TGTGCCAGCAGTGAAGTTGGGAATTCACCCCTCCACTTT,CASSEVGNSPLHF
-,TRBV10-1,-,TRBJ2-7,TGCGCCAGCAGAACCCCCGGGCAGTACTTC,CASRTPGQYF